This T cell receptor beta chain is drawn from a study of chemoradiotherapy in HPV16-positive cancers. Study in general: Functional T-cell assays on a couple of HPV16-positive patients' cells defined candidate HPV-specific clones and common TCR motifs.

Study-wide results and caveats: Functional assays defining HPV-specific T cells used only a couple of HPV16-positive patients. Better recurrence-free survival went with HPV-responsive T-cell expansion in HPV16-positive patients. Non-HPV-specific T cells did not expand in tumors during treatment, whereas candidate HPV-specific clones and E7-related motifs did.

This table comes from immunoSEQ multiplex PCR, and its TCRdb copy is limited to in-frame clones, with some not included. This sample has some 10,000 clones; 71% occur once, and the top ten carry roughly a tenth. With regard to this clone: What it binds is not known.

V was clipped by 5 bases and J by 4 bases; unmatched bases: 8. Germline CDR1 is SGHVS and CDR2 is FQNEAQ. This CDR3 is 16 amino acids long. The rearrangement joins TRBV7-8 to TRBJ1-6; 7 bases match TRBD1. The sequence was obtained from a human donor with HPV-associated anogenital cancer. The specimen was taken from a patient who underwent chemoradiotherapy. The chain's CDR3 is CASSPGTVFYNSPLHF. The CDR3 DNA is TGTGCCAGCAGCCCCGGGACAGTTTTTTATAATTCACCCCTCCACTTT.